Sequencing of this T cell receptor beta chain was carried out in a study of control samples from healthy donors and cancer patients. V was pared by 5 bases and J by 5 bases, with 16 bases between. CDR1 and CDR2 from the germline V gene are SGHTA and FQGNSA. This CDR3 has 14 amino acids. Profiling relied on immunoSEQ multiplex PCR, and the TCRdb table lists in-frame clones only, not all of them. The sample contains around 100,000 clones, 92% of which appear only once. Sequencing input: blood. The genes are TRBV7-2 and TRBJ2-7; D might be TRBD2 (7 bases). This TCR derives from a human donor in good health. The donor label of this sample is uncertain. CDR3 DNA sequence: TGTGCCAGCAGCAGAGGGGGGGCGCTTGACGAGCAGTACTTC. It translates to CASSRGGALDEQYF. The full variable domain, its missing parts supplied by reference TRBV7-2 and TRBJ2-7, is GAGVSQSPSNKVTEKGKDVELRCDPISGHTALYWYRQSLGQGLEFLIYFQGNSAPDKSGLPSDRFSAERTGGSVSTLTIQRTQQEDSAVYLCASSRGGALDEQYFGPGTRLTVT.